The source of this T cell receptor beta chain is a study of blood T cells in healthy people across ages. Points on this clonotype: Its antigen is undetermined.

Trimming pared 3 bases from V and 8 bases from J, leaving 14 bases between. CDR3 size: 14 residues. Germline V gene sequence: CDR1 SGHVS, CDR2 FQNEAQ. The authors ran a second PCR of 7 to 11 cycles using a sample-barcoded 5' primer and a J-beta primer mix. Every cDNA molecule bore a tag from a template-switch adaptor containing 12 random nucleotides. TCRdb processed the 5' RACE reads anew with MiXCR; each CDR3 protein has one entry. The table shows 1.5 million to 2 million distinct CDR3 sequences, with 40% to 55% occurring only once. Findings and limits, study-wide: TCR beta diversity, measured per million T cells, fell in a roughly linear way with age. The study lacked donor CMV status, which possibly confounded expanded clonotype changes.

Healthy Caucasian individuals from Russia aged about 6 to 90 were enrolled as donors. This chain uses TRBV7-8 with TRBJ2-1; perhaps D is TRBD1 or TRBD2 (5 bases each). The sample was blood. This TCR came from a woman between 40 and 55 years old in good health. CDR3 region: CASSFEGPGDEQFF. CDR3 coding DNA: TGTGCCAGCAGCTTTGAGGGGCCCGGGGATGAGCAGTTCTTC.